This T cell receptor beta chain came from a study of T cell responses to AZD1222 COVID-19 vaccine. Points from the study as a whole: Unmutated variant regions are reportedly targeted by nearly half of spike-specific TCRs. With two AZD1222 doses given, Spike-specific TCR breadth and depth both rose. Most donors were white British and more were female, and clonal diversity was possibly underestimated.

With regard to this clone: The antigen is not known.

This CDR3 is 22 amino acids long. V gave up 4 bases and J gave up 0 bases, with 31 bases separating them. The germline V gene has CDR1 MDHEN and CDR2 SYDVKM. Repertoires were generated with immunoSEQ multiplex PCR, while TCRdb's copy carries only in-frame clones and drops some. The table has 150,000 to 200,000 clones, 85% to 90% seen once. This clonotype was sampled from an adult in good health. Specimen: peripheral blood, collected on day 0 of AZD1222 vaccination. The V and J genes are TRBV28 and TRBJ1-3; TRBD1 is a possible D gene (5 bases). Here the CDR3 reads CASSYGSGHYTLGNYSGNTIYF. The CDR3 DNA reads as TGTGCCAGCAGTTATGGGTCGGGGCATTACACCCTCGGGAATTACTCTGGAAACACCATATATTTT.